This entry describes one T cell receptor (beta chain). No antigen is known for it. Germline V lookup: CDR1 MNHEY, CDR2 SMNVEV (reference sequence). Losses at the gene ends were 6 bases for V and 4 bases for J; bases not matched to a gene: 9. This CDR3 region has 15 residues. The data are from a study of OX40 agonist ivuxolimab in advanced cancers. The method was immunoSEQ multiplex PCR; TCRdb's version includes in-frame clones alone and lacks a portion of them. The profile covers 35,000 or so clones, with around 77% appearing a single time and under 25% taken by the ten largest. Study-level points and caveats: At 0.1 to 3.0 mg/kg, CD4+ and CD8+ blood T cells expanded clonally by week 6.

Specimen: CD4+ or CD8+ T cells sorted from blood, collected in a trial of the OX40 agonist ivuxolimab. This receptor was taken from an adult with an advanced solid tumor such as melanoma, head and neck, liver or kidney cancer. This sequence joins TRBV27 and TRBJ2-1; 7 nucleotides line up with TRBD2. CDR3 residues: CASSLGGSGYNEQFF. CDR3 nucleotides: TGTGCCAGCAGCCTGGGGGGGAGTGGTTACAATGAGCAGTTCTTC.